The clone carrying this T cell receptor beta chain was seen at least ten times. Its target is unknown. The CDR3 sequence is 13 residues long. V was clipped by 3 bases and J by 5 bases; unmatched bases: 2. These data are taken from a study of T cell repertoires in cytomegalovirus infection. Overall study context: Public TCR beta signatures provided an indication of both CMV infection and a matching HLA type. Findings and caveats of the study: Of the TCR beta families, the public ones yielded a cumulative frequency that identified carriers of CMV plus the relevant HLA.

TCRdb re-analysed the reads in MiXCR, keeping a single row per CDR3 protein. The sample includes approximately 250,000 distinct CDR3 sequences, approximately 22% of them seen just once. V is TRBV12-3 or TRBV12-4 and J is TRBJ1-1, with 8 bases that match TRBD1. This receptor was obtained from a human donor in good health (CMV status not recorded). Some clones in this sample may be carry-over from other donors' samples. What was sequenced was CD8+ T cells from PBMCs. The CDR3 region has the DNA TGTGCCAGCAGTTTGGGGGACAGGACTGAAGCTTTCTTT. Translating it yields CASSLGDRTEAFF.